This entry lists 26 T cell receptor beta chains sequenced from one sample in a study of blood T cells in healthy people across ages. Primers used in a second PCR of roughly 7 to 11 cycles were a sample-barcoded 5' primer and a J-beta primer mix. MiXCR, run by TCRdb on the 5' RACE reads, gives a single entry per CDR3 protein. The sample contains about 1.7 million distinct CDR3 sequences, 25% to 30% of which appear only once. Source material: blood. The receptors were gathered from a woman in her 30s in good health.

This clonotype was observed many times. The chain recombines TRBV20-1 with TRBJ2-1, with TRBD1 matching 7 bases. This CDR3 comprises 17 residues. The trim removed 0 bases at V and 1 base at J, leaving 9 bases unmatched. Per germline, CDR1 DFQATT and CDR2 SNEGSKA (reference sequence). In DNA form, the CDR3 reads TGCAGTGCTAGAGATGAAGGGGGCGACGGATCCTACAATGAGCAGTTCTTC. It is translated as CSARDEGGDGSYNEQFF.

V is TRBV20-1 and J is TRBJ1-1, with D maybe TRBD1 (6 bases). V lost 3 bases to trimming and J lost 3 bases, with 11 bases between them. CDR1 DFQATT and CDR2 SNEGSKA come from the germline V gene (reference sequence). The CDR3 is 13 residues long. The CDR3 is CSASGGRYTEAFF. As DNA, the CDR3 is TGCAGTGCTAGCGGGGGGCGATACACTGAAGCTTTCTTT.

This clonotype was counted at least ten times. The rearrangement joins TRBV10-2 to TRBJ2-1; D is perhaps TRBD2 (6 bases). V lost 0 bases and J 6 bases, leaving 21 bases between the germline ends. CDR1 and CDR2 from the germline V gene are WSHSY and SAAADI. The CDR3 sequence is 18 residues long. In DNA form, the CDR3 reads TGCGCCAGCAGTGAGTCGACTCAGTTCTGGGGAGGCCCCAATGAGCAGTTCTTC. The encoded protein is CASSESTQFWGGPNEQFF.

The chain recombines TRBV7-9 with TRBJ2-1; D gene uncertain. The CDR3 loop spans 16 amino acids. From germline, CDR1 is SEHNR and CDR2 FQNEAQ (reference sequence). The V gene lost 5 bases and the J gene lost 0 bases, with 14 bases spanning the gap. In DNA form, the CDR3 reads TGTGCCAGCAGCCCATGGTACATGAGCTCCTACAATGAGCAGTTCTTC. Amino acids: CASSPWYMSSYNEQFF.

The chain has TRBV7-9 and TRBJ2-7, with D possibly TRBD2 on 5 matching bases. The ends were cut back, 5 bases at V and 5 bases at J, with 10 bases in the middle. CDR3 length: 12 amino acids. The germline CDR1 and CDR2 sequences are SEHNR and FQNEAQ (reference sequence). The CDR3 sequence: CASSQPGDEQYF. For the CDR3, the DNA is TGTGCCAGCAGCCAACCCGGGGACGAGCAGTACTTC.

This clonotype was detected a few times. This sequence may be a read error, since a much larger clone differs from it by one base. The rearrangement links TRBV28 to TRBJ2-1; D uncertain. This CDR3 has 11 residues. The germline V gene encodes CDR1 MDHEN and CDR2 SYDVKM. This CDR3 is CVSSLIHEQFF. Here the CDR3 DNA reads TGTGTCAGCAGTTTAATCCATGAGCAGTTCTTC.

The CDR3 sequence: CASSQAGPNTEAFF. CDR3 bases: TGTGCCAGCAGCCAAGCCGGCCCGAACACTGAAGCTTTCTTT. The V and J genes are TRBV3-1 and TRBJ1-1; no firm D call. This CDR3 comprises 14 residues. Germline CDR1 LGHDT, CDR2 YNNKEL (reference sequence). The ends were cut back, 1 base at V and 1 base at J, with 7 bases in the middle.

The chain uses TRBV7-9 and TRBJ1-2; D unresolved. CDR1 is SEHNR and CDR2 is FQNEAQ in the germline V gene (reference sequence). CDR3 length: 17 residues. The V end lost 1 base, the J end lost 5 bases, and 20 bases lay between the germline ends. CDR3 sequence: CASSLEGSTPTSYGYTF. Here the CDR3 DNA reads TGTGCCAGCAGCTTAGAAGGGAGCACTCCCACATCATATGGCTACACCTTC.

J is TRBJ1-2 and V is TRBV5-1; D call uncertain. Germline V gives CDR1 SGHRS, CDR2 YFSETQ. The CDR3 is 16 residues long. Trimming stripped 7 bases from V and 4 bases from J, with 23 bases between. Written as DNA, the CDR3 is TGCGCCAGCTCTGGAGGGCAGGAGGCGTCCTTCTATGGCTACACCTTC. Its translation is CASSGGQEASFYGYTF.

This clonotype was observed a few times. The chain is built from TRBV12-3 or TRBV12-4 and TRBJ2-7, with TRBD2 matching 7 bases. The CDR3 spans 15 residues. V was clipped by 4 bases and J by 3 bases; unmatched bases: 9. In nucleotides, the CDR3 is TGTGCCAGCAGTTCCCCCGTAGGGAGGGGCTACGAGCAGTACTTC. This sequence encodes CASSSPVGRGYEQYF.

The V call is TRBV20-1, the J call TRBJ2-5; D gene unclear. Trimming removed 5 bases from V and 9 bases from J, with 13 bases in between. This CDR3 is 11 amino acids long. The germline V gene encodes CDR1 DFQATT and CDR2 SNEGSKA (reference sequence). Here the CDR3 reads CSAADERAQYF. The CDR3, as DNA: TGCAGTGCTGCGGACGAACGGGCCCAGTACTTC.

In this sample, this clonotype turned up many times. The chain recombines TRBV29-1 with TRBJ1-4; the match to TRBD1 covers 8 bases. This CDR3 is 14 amino acids long. V lost 4 bases and J lost 4; bases outside the gene matches: 5. CDR1 is SQVTM, CDR2 ANQGSEA, per germline. This chain's CDR3 is CSVAGQGSNEKLFF. In DNA, the CDR3 is TGCAGCGTTGCCGGACAGGGTAGTAATGAAAAACTGTTTTTT.

The genes are TRBV6-2 or TRBV6-3 and TRBJ2-3; D is ambiguous. This CDR3 is built from 15 residues. V lost 5 bases and J 0 bases, leaving 12 bases between the germline ends. CDR1 and CDR2 from the germline V gene are MNHEY and SVGEGT. The DNA of the CDR3 is TGTGCCAGCAGTACACGGACCCTAAGCACAGATACGCAGTATTTT. Amino acid sequence: CASSTRTLSTDTQYF.

This clonotype appeared many times. The chain joins TRBV7-2 to TRBJ2-7, with unresolved D. In germline, CDR1 is SGHTA, CDR2 FQGNSA. Deletions cut 3 bases from V and 6 bases from J, with 6 bases between. The CDR3 runs 11 residues. CDR3 bases: TGTGCCAGCAGCTTTTTCGGCGAGCAGTACTTC. Encoded protein: CASSFFGEQYF.

Regarding this clonotype: One end of the junction does not line up with germline, which may come from a read error. The rearrangement joins TRBV28 to TRBJ2-6; a possible D gene is TRBD1 (6 bases). The V gene's germline CDR1 is MDHEN and CDR2 SYDVKM. The CDR3 spans 15 residues. The CDR3 bases are TGTGCCAGCAGAGAACAGGGCCCTGGGGCCAACGTCCGGACTTTC. Translation gives CASREQGPGANVRTF.

The chain is built from TRBV2 and TRBJ2-1, with 7 nucleotides matching TRBD2. CDR3 length: 14 residues. V trimming: 6 bases; J trimming: 6 bases; junction bases outside the gene matches: 8. CDR1 is SNHLY and CDR2 is FYNNEI in the germline V gene. In nucleotides, the CDR3 is TGTGCCAGCAGCACCGGGACTATAACCAATGAGCAGTTCTTC. Its translation: CASSTGTITNEQFF.

V and J are TRBV14 and TRBJ1-1, with 7 bases fitting TRBD1. The CDR3 covers 16 residues. Germline V gene data show CDR1 as SGHDN and CDR2 as FVKESK. V shed 3 bases, J shed 0 bases, and the junction held 7 bases outside the gene matches. DNA of the CDR3: TGTGCCAGCAGCCACTTGGGACAGATGATGAACACTGAAGCTTTCTTT. Its translation: CASSHLGQMMNTEAFF.

The rearrangement uses TRBV5-1 and TRBJ2-3; no clear D gene. Looked up from germline, CDR1 is SGHRS and CDR2 is YFSETQ. The CDR3 sequence is 12 residues long. Trimming pared 1 base from V and 6 bases from J, leaving 6 bases between. As DNA, the CDR3 is TGCGCCAGCAGCTTGTCGAAGGATACGCAGTATTTT. Residues: CASSLSKDTQYF.

This chain joins TRBV28 and TRBJ2-2; 8 bases line up with TRBD2. Germline V gene data show CDR1 as MDHEN and CDR2 as SYDVKM. J was trimmed by 5 bases and V by 6 bases; bases with no gene match: 8. The CDR3 is made up of 15 amino acids. The CDR3 DNA reads TGTGCCAGCAGGAAAAGCGGGAGTCGGACCGGGGAGCTGTTTTTT. Its protein product is CASRKSGSRTGELFF.

There are a few counts of this clonotype. This chain links TRBV27 with TRBJ1-4; 7 bases align to TRBD1. The CDR3 totals 15 residues. Germline CDR1 reads MNHEY; CDR2 reads SMNVEV (reference sequence). V gave up 5 bases and J gave up 7 bases; unmatched junction bases: 10. CDR3 loop: CASSTRQGQGEKLFF. Here the CDR3 DNA reads TGTGCCAGCAGTACACGACAGGGCCAGGGTGAAAAACTGTTTTTT.

V is TRBV7-2 and J is TRBJ2-3; 10 nucleotides line up with TRBD2. Trimming cost V 5 bases and J 6 bases; bases outside gene matches: 8. Germline V gene data show CDR1 as SGHTA and CDR2 as FQGNSA. The CDR3 runs to 15 residues. The CDR3 nucleotides read TGTGCCAGCAGCGATAAGCGGGAGGGCGGGGATACGCAGTATTTT. Translation gives CASSDKREGGDTQYF.

The chain recombines TRBV20-1 with TRBJ1-5, with 7 bases aligning to TRBD1. The J segment lost 2 bases and the V segment lost 4 bases, leaving 2 bases of the junction unmatched. Germline assignment: CDR1 DFQATT and CDR2 SNEGSKA (reference sequence). This CDR3 has 13 residues. The DNA for the CDR3 is TGCAGTGCTACAGACAGGGGCAATCAGCCCCAGCATTTT. It specifies CSATDRGNQPQHF.

A few counts support this clonotype. This chain uses TRBV11-1 with TRBJ2-7; 7 bases are shared with TRBD1. CDR1 is SGHAT, CDR2 FQDESV, per germline (reference sequence). V gave up 4 bases and J gave up 5 bases; unmatched junction bases: 11. CDR3 length: 15 residues. CDR3 sequence (DNA): TGTGCCAGCAGCTGCCTAGACAGGGATCGCAACGAGCAGTACTTC. Translating gives CASSCLDRDRNEQYF.

In regard to this clonotype: Because the CDR3 is missing its conserved closing phenylalanine or tryptophan, this is likely a read error. The chain is built from TRBV2 and TRBJ2-3; 8 nucleotides line up with TRBD2. With V trimmed by 5 bases and J by 5 bases, 6 bases remained unmatched. The CDR3 has 14 residues. Germline CDR1 and CDR2: SNHLY and FYNNEI. CDR3 sequence: CASSPGGGEDTQYC. In nucleotides, the CDR3 is TGTGCCAGCAGTCCGGGGGGGGGAGAAGATACGCAGTATTGT.

This clonotype was observed many times. The chain has TRBV4-2 and TRBJ2-1; D is perhaps TRBD2 (5 bases). The length of the CDR3 is 15 residues. V shed 0 bases and J shed 6 bases, with 12 bases lying between them. Germline loops: CDR1 LGHNA, CDR2 YNFKEQ. DNA for the CDR3: TGTGCCAGCAGCCAAGATTTGCTAGCTGGCAATGAGCAGTTCTTC. It is translated as CASSQDLLAGNEQFF.

The V call is TRBV20-1, the J call TRBJ2-1, with D tentatively TRBD2 (6 bases). The V and J ends lost 6 bases and 8 bases respectively, with 23 bases between them. The CDR3 loop spans 15 amino acids. Germline loops: CDR1 DFQATT, CDR2 SNEGSKA (reference sequence). CDR3 region: CSALPSGSWYYEQFF. The CDR3 DNA reads TGCAGTGCCCTCCCATCCGGGAGTTGGTACTATGAGCAGTTCTTC.